This T cell receptor (beta chain) appears in the sequencing data of a study of shared clonotypes between healthy human individuals. Study in general: There were three CD4 naive, three CD4 memory, two CD8 naive and one CD8 memory plates per donor.

Per the authors' pipeline: Junction-only immunoSEQ sequences carried no quality scores, so filtering differed. The data were produced by immunoSEQ multiplex PCR, yet TCRdb's version contains in-frame clones alone and is incomplete. For V, J and clone size, that table is used; D and trimming come from the DNA. The data show 170,000 or so clones, 66% seen once. This clone was found a few times. The V gene end was trimmed by 0 bases and the J gene end by 2 bases; junction bases not matched to a gene: 4. In germline, CDR1 is SGHRS, CDR2 YFSETQ. The CDR3 covers 15 residues. The receptor's source is a man younger than 45 in good health. The chain joins TRBV5-1 to TRBJ2-5, with 7 bases that match TRBD1. The sequenced sample consisted of memory CD4+ T cells sorted from blood. Subset given: CD45RA-negative fraction. This chain's CDR3 is CASSLDRGGQETQYF. In DNA, the CDR3 is TGCGCCAGCAGCTTGGACAGGGGTGGACAAGAGACCCAGTACTTC.